The T cell receptor (beta chain) under discussion was sequenced for a study of OX40 agonist ivuxolimab in advanced cancers. As for the study in general: Intravenous ivuxolimab was administered to patients every 2 weeks at 0.01 to 10 mg/kg. Points from the study as a whole: Dosing at 0.1 to 3.0 mg/kg was accompanied by clonal expansion of CD4+ and CD8+ blood T cells by week 6.

The protocol was immunoSEQ multiplex PCR, while the TCRdb copy is restricted to in-frame clones and leaves out a portion. This table holds about 78,000 clones, around 87% found once. Patients who had autoimmune disease history or got systemic immunosuppression were left out. Peripheral blood came from all dose cohorts at three timepoints. Trimming at V came to 4 bases and at J to 2 bases, leaving 5 bases not matched to a gene. CDR1 is SEHNR, CDR2 FQNEAQ, per germline (reference sequence). The CDR3 is made up of 16 amino acids. In regard to this clone: Its antigen is not known.

The chain employs TRBV7-9 and TRBJ2-1, with 10 nucleotides matching TRBD2. The clonotype originates from an adult with an advanced solid tumor such as melanoma, head and neck, liver or kidney cancer. The input for sequencing was CD4+ or CD8+ T cells sorted from blood, taken in a trial of the OX40 agonist ivuxolimab. The chain's CDR3 is CASSYLAGVPYNEQFF. DNA for the CDR3: TGTGCCAGCAGCTATCTAGCGGGAGTTCCCTACAATGAGCAGTTCTTC.